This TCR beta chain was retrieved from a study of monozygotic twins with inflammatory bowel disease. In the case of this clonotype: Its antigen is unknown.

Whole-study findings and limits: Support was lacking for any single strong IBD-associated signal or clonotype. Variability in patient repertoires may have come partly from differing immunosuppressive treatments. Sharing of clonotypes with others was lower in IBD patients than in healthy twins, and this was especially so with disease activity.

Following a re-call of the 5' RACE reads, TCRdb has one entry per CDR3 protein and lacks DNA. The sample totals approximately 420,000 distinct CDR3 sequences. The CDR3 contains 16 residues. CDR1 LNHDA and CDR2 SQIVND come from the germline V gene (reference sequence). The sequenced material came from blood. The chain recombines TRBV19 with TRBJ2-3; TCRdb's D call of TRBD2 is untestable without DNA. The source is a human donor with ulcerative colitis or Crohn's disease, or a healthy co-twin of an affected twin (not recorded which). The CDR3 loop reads CASTPGSGRFADTQYF.